The rows below give T cell receptor beta chains drawn from one sample of a study of blood T cell repertoires in COVID-19. Clones were sequenced by immunoSEQ multiplex PCR, and TCRdb holds only the in-frame ones, with some missing. There are some 300,000 clones in the sample; around 89% occur only once, and around 2% lies in the top ten. Sequences were obtained from PBMCs or T cells enriched from blood (not recorded which). The receptors stem from a woman aged 55-70 years in a cohort exposed to, infected with or recovered from COVID-19 (not recorded which). Both conserved end residues are part of each CDR3. D genes are given only for firm matches. Clone size, where shown, is once, few, many, or a class for clones that have expanded.

v_call	d_call	clone_size	j_call	cdr3_nt	cdr3_aa
TRBV9	TRBD1	once	TRBJ1-3	TGTGCCAGCAGCTCGGGACAGGGGAACTCTGGAAACACCATATATTTT	CASSSGQGNSGNTIYF
TRBV19	NA	NA	TRBJ2-2	TGTGCCAGTAGTATGGGTCTAGGCATTACCGGGGAGCTGTTTTTT	CASSMGLGITGELFF
TRBV18	TRBD2	NA	TRBJ2-3	TGTGCCAGCTCACCGACTAGCGGGAGAAGTACAGATACGCAGTATTTT	CASSPTSGRSTDTQYF
TRBV2	TRBD1	NA	TRBJ1-5	TGTGCCACATTGGGACAGGGTCCCAATCAGCCCCAGCATTTT	CATLGQGPNQPQHF
TRBV13	TRBD1	NA	TRBJ1-1	TGTGCCAGCAGCTATCGGGACAGGGGGTCCCCGTGGACTGAAGCTTTCTTT	CASSYRDRGSPWTEAFF
TRBV28	TRBD1	NA	TRBJ2-1	TGTGCCAGCAGGCCGGGGGACAGGGGGCTCAATGAGCAGTTCTTC	CASRPGDRGLNEQFF
TRBV30	TRBD1	NA	TRBJ2-1	TGTGCCTGGAGTGTAGGGGGCAGCCCCTACAATGAGCAGTTCTTC	CAWSVGGSPYNEQFF
TRBV7-2	NA	NA	TRBJ2-1	TGTGCCAGCAGCTTAGAGAGCGGAGGAGGCATCAATGAGCAGTTCTTC	CASSLESGGGINEQFF
TRBV4-3	TRBD2	NA	TRBJ2-7	TGCGCCAGCAGCCAAGATCCGGCTAGCGGGACCTACGAGCAGTACTTC	CASSQDPASGTYEQYF
TRBV19	NA	NA	TRBJ2-6	TGTGCCAGTACACCCTCAGGGCCAGGGGCCAACGTCCTGACTTTC	CASTPSGPGANVLTF
TRBV5-4	TRBD1	NA	TRBJ1-4	TGTGCCAGCAGCACGGGACAGGGGGTAGGGGAAAAACTGTTTTTT	CASSTGQGVGEKLFF
TRBV7-3	NA	NA	TRBJ2-1	TGTGCCAGCAGCCGACAGGGAGGCCCACTTAACAATGAGCAGTTCTTC	CASSRQGGPLNNEQFF
TRBV18	TRBD1	NA	TRBJ1-2	TGTGCCAGCTCACGGAAGGGACAGGGGAACGGCTACACCTTC	CASSRKGQGNGYTF
TRBV5-6	NA	once	TRBJ2-5	TGTGCCAGCAGCTTCCGACAGGTGGGACAGACCCAGTACTTC	CASSFRQVGQTQYF
TRBV19	NA	once	TRBJ1-5	TGTGCCAGTAGTCAGGGGTATCAGCCCCAGCATTTT	CASSQGYQPQHF